This T cell receptor (beta chain) was documented in a study of shared clonotypes between healthy human individuals. This clone was detected once. Its antigen is unknown. Overall study findings and caveats: The researchers took only blood, and tissue repertoires probably look different. Generally, estimated richness proved larger in naive subsets than it did in memory subsets. Between four donors, naive CD4 clonotypes were shared at a level of around 4.9%.

Using immunoSEQ multiplex PCR, the repertoire was profiled, and TCRdb retains in-frame clones only, with some absent. The sample has some 2.3 million clones, 90% to 95% seen once. A CD45RA-negative memory subset and a CD45RA+ naive subset were separated from the CD4+ cells. The source of this sequence is a young man in good health. Some clones in this sample may be carry-over from other donors' samples. The sequenced sample was naive CD4+ T cells from PBMCs. Subset defined: CD45RA+ positively selected.

The CDR3 DNA reads as TGTGCCAGCAGCTTACACCCACCAGGGAGCGGGAGGGGCGATACGCAGTATTTT. It encodes CASSLHPPGSGRGDTQYF. The chain has TRBV7-3 and TRBJ2-3; 10 bases are shared with TRBD2. The CDR3 length is 18 residues. J lost 6 bases, V lost 2 bases, and 14 bases had no gene match. The germline CDR1 and CDR2 sequences are SGHTA and FQGTGA.